The rows below give T cell receptor beta chains drawn from one sample of a study of Graves' ophthalmopathy and Graves' hyperthyroidism. TCRdb independently ran MiXCR on the multiplex PCR reads; one entry per CDR3 protein. The sample lists 170,000 or so distinct CDR3 sequences, over 35% seen once, with under 6.5% in the top ten. The sample taken for sequencing was peripheral blood. The receptors come from a woman between 40 and 55 years old with Graves' ophthalmopathy. CDR3s include the opening cysteine and the closing phenylalanine or tryptophan. The order of the fields is D gene, CDR3 length, J gene, clone size, V gene, CDR3 protein, CDR3 DNA. The D gene is left open where the match is weak. A row's size may be missing; if present it is once, few, many or a size class.

NA	15	TRBJ1-5	NA	TRBV6-1	CASSEWPTVNQPQHF	TGTGCCAGCAGTGAATGGCCGACGGTGAATCAGCCCCAGCATTTT
NA	13	TRBJ1-1	many	TRBV19	CASRIEGNTEAFF	TGTGCCAGTAGAATAGAGGGGAACACTGAAGCTTTCTTT
TRBD1	15	TRBJ1-5	NA	TRBV7-2	CASSRTGGDDQPQHF	TGTGCCAGCAGCCGAACAGGGGGCGACGATCAGCCCCAGCATTTT
NA	13	TRBJ1-3	many	TRBV25-1	CASAGTAGNTIYF	TGTGCCAGCGCCGGGACGGCTGGAAACACCATATATTTT
TRBD2	18	TRBJ2-5	few	TRBV12-3/TRBV12-4	CARSAPDGTSGPLETQYF	TGTGCCAGGAGTGCTCCGGACGGGACTAGCGGGCCCCTAGAGACCCAGTACTTC
NA	14	TRBJ1-1	many	TRBV12-3/TRBV12-4	CASSFEGGITEAFF	TGTGCCAGCAGCTTCGAGGGTGGGATAACTGAAGCTTTCTTT
TRBD2	13	TRBJ2-5	many	TRBV11-2	CASSLGLQETQYF	TGTGCCAGCAGCTTGGGACTACAAGAGACCCAGTACTTC
TRBD1	15	TRBJ2-7	NA	TRBV30	CAWSSGTGGSYEQYF	TGTGCCTGGAGTTCCGGGACAGGGGGCTCCTACGAGCAGTACTTC
NA	14	TRBJ1-5	NA	TRBV6-2/TRBV6-3	CASSPPNGNQPQHF	TGTGCCAGCAGTCCCCCGAATGGAAATCAGCCCCAGCATTTT
NA	13	TRBJ1-6	NA	TRBV27	CASRSGGNSPLHF	TGTGCCAGCAGATCAGGAGGGAATTCACCCCTCCACTTT
NA	14	TRBJ2-7	NA	TRBV7-9	CASSALRGSYEQYF	TGTGCCAGCAGCGCACTCAGGGGTTCCTACGAGCAGTACTTC
NA	14	TRBJ2-5	few	TRBV7-2	CASSSRGGRETQYF	TGTGCCAGCAGCTCCCGCGGAGGTAGAGAGACCCAGTACTTC
TRBD1	13	TRBJ2-7	many	TRBV11-3	CASSLGQGDEQYF	TGTGCCAGCAGCTTAGGACAGGGCGACGAGCAGTACTTC
NA	14	TRBJ1-2	many	TRBV6-5	CASSYSSESYGYTF	TGTGCCAGCAGTTACTCGTCAGAGAGCTATGGCTACACCTTC
NA	15	TRBJ1-6	many	TRBV4-1	CASSAHSGDNSPLHF	TGCGCCAGCAGTGCACATTCGGGAGATAATTCACCCCTCCACTTT
NA	14	TRBJ2-7	NA	TRBV10-3	CAISVGGGLDEQYF	TGTGCCATCAGTGTGGGAGGGGGCTTGGACGAGCAGTACTTC
NA	15	TRBJ1-1	many	TRBV6-5	CASSYSIGGETEAFF	TGTGCCAGCAGTTACTCGATTGGGGGTGAAACTGAAGCTTTCTTT
NA	16	TRBJ2-7	many	TRBV7-8	CASSIGTADLFYEQYF	TGTGCCAGCAGCATCGGGACGGCGGACCTTTTCTACGAGCAGTACTTC
NA	14	TRBJ1-2	few	TRBV12-3/TRBV12-4	CASTYTGSESGYTF	TGTGCCAGCACCTATACGGGATCGGAGTCCGGCTACACCTTC
NA	13	TRBJ1-1	many	TRBV14	CASSQDMNTEAFF	TGTGCCAGCAGCCAAGATATGAACACTGAAGCTTTCTTT
TRBD1	16	TRBJ1-1	NA	TRBV15	CATSRHGTGWGTEAFF	TGTGCCACCAGCAGACATGGGACAGGTTGGGGGACTGAAGCTTTCTTT
NA	12	TRBJ1-1	few	TRBV2	CASSVSRQEAFF	TGTGCCAGCAGTGTATCACGCCAGGAAGCTTTCTTT
TRBD1	13	TRBJ1-2	many	TRBV11-2	CASSKNSGGGYTF	TGTGCCAGCAGCAAAAACTCAGGGGGTGGCTACACCTTC
NA	14	TRBJ1-2	many	TRBV9	CASSPTVRAEGYTF	TGTGCCAGCAGCCCCACGGTCAGGGCGGAGGGCTACACCTTC
NA	12	TRBJ2-7	many	TRBV7-9	CASSINPVEQYF	TGTGCCAGCAGCATTAACCCGGTCGAGCAGTACTTC
NA	10	TRBJ2-7	many	TRBV28	CAAQGYEQYF	TGTGCCGCTCAGGGTTACGAGCAGTACTTC
NA	11	TRBJ1-3	many	TRBV20-1	CSAFEGHTIYF	TGCAGTGCTTTCGAAGGTCACACCATATATTTT
NA	15	TRBJ1-1	NA	TRBV28	CASSSDGGPDTEAFF	TGTGCCAGCAGTTCGGACGGAGGACCGGACACTGAAGCTTTCTTT
TRBD1	15	TRBJ1-1	NA	TRBV29-1	CSARTTGGMNTEAFF	TGCAGCGCGCGGACAACAGGGGGCATGAACACTGAAGCTTTCTTT